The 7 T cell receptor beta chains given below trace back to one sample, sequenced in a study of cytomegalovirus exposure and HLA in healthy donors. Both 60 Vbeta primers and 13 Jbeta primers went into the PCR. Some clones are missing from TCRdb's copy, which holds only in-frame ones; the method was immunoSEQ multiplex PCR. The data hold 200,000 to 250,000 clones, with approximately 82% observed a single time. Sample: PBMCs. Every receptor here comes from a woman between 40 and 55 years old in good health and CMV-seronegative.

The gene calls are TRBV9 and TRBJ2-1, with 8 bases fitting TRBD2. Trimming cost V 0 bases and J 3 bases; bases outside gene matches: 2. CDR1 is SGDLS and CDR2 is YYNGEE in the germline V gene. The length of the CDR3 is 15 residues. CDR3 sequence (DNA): TGTGCCAGCAGCGTAGAAAGCGGGGGCTACAATGAGCAGTTCTTC. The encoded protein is CASSVESGGYNEQFF.

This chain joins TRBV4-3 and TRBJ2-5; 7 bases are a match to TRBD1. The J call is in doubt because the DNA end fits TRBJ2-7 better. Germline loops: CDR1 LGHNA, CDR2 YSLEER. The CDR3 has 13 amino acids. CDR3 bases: TGCGCCAGCAGCCTCCGACAGGGTTACGAGCAGTACTTC. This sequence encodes CASSLRQGYEQYF.

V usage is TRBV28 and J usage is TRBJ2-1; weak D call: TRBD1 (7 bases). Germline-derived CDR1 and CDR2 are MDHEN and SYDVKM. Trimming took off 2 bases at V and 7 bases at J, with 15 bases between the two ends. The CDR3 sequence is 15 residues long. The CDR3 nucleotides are TGTGCCAGCAGTTTAGTTCAGGGGGGCTTGAATGAGCAGTTCTTC. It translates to CASSLVQGGLNEQFF. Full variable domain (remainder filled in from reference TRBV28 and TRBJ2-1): DVKVTQSSRYLVKRTGEKVFLECVQDMDHENMFWYRQDPGLGLRLIYFSYDVKMKEKGDIPEGYSVSREKKERFSLILESASTNQTSMYLCASSLVQGGLNEQFFGPGTRLTVL.

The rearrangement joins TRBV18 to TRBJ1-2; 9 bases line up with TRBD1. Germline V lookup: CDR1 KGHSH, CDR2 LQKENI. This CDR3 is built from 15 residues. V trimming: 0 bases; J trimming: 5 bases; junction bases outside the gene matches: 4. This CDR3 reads CASSPPRGQGYGYTF. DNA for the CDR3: TGTGCCAGCTCACCACCCCGGGGACAGGGTTATGGCTACACCTTC. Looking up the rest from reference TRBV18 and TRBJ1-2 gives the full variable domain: NAGVMQNPRHLVRRRGQEARLRCSPMKGHSHVYWYRQLPEEGLKFMVYLQKENIIDESGMPKERFSAEFPKEGPSILRIQQVVRGDSAAYFCASSPPRGQGYGYTFGSGTRLTVV.

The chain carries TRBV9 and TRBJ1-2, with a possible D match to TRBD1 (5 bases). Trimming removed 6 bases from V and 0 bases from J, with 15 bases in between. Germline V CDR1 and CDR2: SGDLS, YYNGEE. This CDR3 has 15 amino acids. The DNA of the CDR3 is TGTGCCAGCAATCACGGGGCGGGGACTAACTATGGCTACACCTTC. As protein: CASNHGAGTNYGYTF.

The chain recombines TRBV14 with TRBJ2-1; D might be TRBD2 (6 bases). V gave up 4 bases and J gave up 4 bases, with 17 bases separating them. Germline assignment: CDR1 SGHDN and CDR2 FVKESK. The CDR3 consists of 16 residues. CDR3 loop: CASSLPGQTRYNEQFF. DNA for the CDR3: TGTGCCAGCAGCCTGCCGGGGCAGACTAGATACAATGAGCAGTTCTTC.

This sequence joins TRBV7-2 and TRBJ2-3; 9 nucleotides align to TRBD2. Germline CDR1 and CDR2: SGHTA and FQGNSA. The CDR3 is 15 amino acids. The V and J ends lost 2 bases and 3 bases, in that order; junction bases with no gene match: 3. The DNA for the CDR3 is TGTGCCAGCAGCTTAAACCTAGCGGGGACAGATACGCAGTATTTT. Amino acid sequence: CASSLNLAGTDTQYF.